Below are 29 T cell receptor beta chains sequenced from a single sample in a study of blood T cell repertoires in COVID-19. Sequencing was performed with immunoSEQ multiplex PCR; in TCRdb, only in-frame clones are kept and a portion is missing. The sample lists roughly 160,000 clones; about 88% were seen once. The specimen was peripheral blood. The receptors derive from a man aged 45 to 65 who had recovered from COVID-19.

The chain recombines TRBV7-8 with TRBJ2-2; TRBD2 matches at 11 bases. V shed 1 base, J shed 6 bases, and the junction held 7 bases outside the gene matches. CDR1 SGHVS and CDR2 FQNEAQ come from the germline V gene. There are 17 residues in the CDR3. The CDR3 DNA reads as TGTGCCAGCAGCTTAGGCCCTAGCGGGGGGCACGCCGGGGAGCTGTTTTTT. It specifies CASSLGPSGGHAGELFF.

The V and J genes are TRBV5-1 and TRBJ1-2; 9 nucleotides line up with TRBD1. The CDR3 consists of 12 residues. Germline CDR1 is SGHRS and CDR2 is YFSETQ. Unmatched junction bases numbered 0, after V lost 2 bases and J lost 7 bases. The CDR3 reads CASSLQGAGYTF. CDR3 sequence (DNA): TGCGCCAGCAGCTTACAGGGGGCTGGCTACACCTTC.

J is TRBJ1-1 and V is TRBV21-1; the DNA was not used to check the table's D call, TRBD1. TRBV21-1 is reported as a pseudogene. The CDR3 has 16 amino acids. CDR3 in amino acids: CASSTGTGGAMTEAFF. The CDR3, as DNA: TGTGCCAGCAGCACAGGGACAGGGGGCGCGATGACTGAAGCTTTCTTT.

V usage is TRBV7-8 and J usage is TRBJ2-7; maybe TRBD2 (5 bases). This CDR3 has 14 residues. V shed 1 base and J shed 3 bases, with 10 bases lying between them. CDR1 and CDR2 from the germline V gene are SGHVS and FQNEAQ. Here the CDR3 reads CASSLGRRNYEQYF. For the CDR3, the DNA is TGTGCCAGCAGCTTAGGGAGGCGGAACTACGAGCAGTACTTC.

The CDR3 is CASSLSGDPGNTIYF. The CDR3 DNA follows: TGTGCCAGCAGCTTATCAGGTGACCCTGGAAACACCATATATTTT. The chain is built from TRBV7-2 and TRBJ1-3; D is undetermined. V was shortened by 2 bases and J by 2 bases, with 10 bases between the two germline ends. The CDR3 has 15 amino acids. Germline CDR1 reads SGHTA; CDR2 reads FQGNSA.

This chain uses TRBV7-2 with TRBJ2-7; 7 nucleotides agree with TRBD1. Germline V CDR1 and CDR2: SGHTA, FQGNSA. The CDR3 totals 15 residues. V dropped 5 bases and J dropped 10; count of bases not matched to a gene: 17. The CDR3 protein is CASSRDPGQNNIQYF. The CDR3 region has the DNA TGTGCCAGCAGCCGTGACCCGGGACAGAACAATATCCAGTACTTC. The complete variable domain, with remaining parts taken from reference TRBV7-2 and TRBJ2-7, reads GAGVSQSPSNKVTEKGKDVELRCDPISGHTALYWYRQSLGQGLEFLIYFQGNSAPDKSGLPSDRFSAERTGGSVSTLTIQRTQQEDSAVYLCASSRDPGQNNIQYFGPGTRLTVT.

The J gene is TRBJ1-1, the V gene TRBV5-5, with 7 bases aligning to TRBD1. Per germline, CDR1 SGHKS and CDR2 YYEKEE (reference sequence). V was pared by 4 bases and J by 4 bases, with 4 bases of the junction left unmatched. The CDR3 loop spans 13 amino acids. Here the CDR3 DNA reads TGTGCCAGCAGCGTGACAGGGAGCACTGAAGCTTTCTTT. Residues: CASSVTGSTEAFF.

The V gene is TRBV12-5, the J gene TRBJ2-7; perhaps TRBD1 as D (6 bases). Trimming took off 6 bases at V and 0 bases at J, with 12 bases between the two ends. CDR3 length: 14 amino acids. Per the germline V gene, CDR1 is LGHNT and CDR2 is FRNRAP. CDR3 amino acids: CASGRQENSYEQYF. In DNA form, the CDR3 reads TGTGCTAGTGGCCGACAGGAGAACTCCTACGAGCAGTACTTC.

The genes are TRBV19 and TRBJ2-1, with 7 bases lining up with TRBD1. Germline trimming cut 5 bases from V and 5 bases from J; bases unmatched to any gene: 12. Germline CDR1 and CDR2: LNHDA and SQIVND (reference sequence). The CDR3 is made up of 16 amino acids. The CDR3 DNA follows: TGTGCCAGTAGTCCCAAGGGACAGCTCTCTGACAATGAGCAGTTCTTC. As protein: CASSPKGQLSDNEQFF.

This sequence joins TRBV9 and TRBJ1-5; 9 bases fit TRBD1. Germline-derived CDR1 and CDR2 are SGDLS and YYNGEE. CDR3 length equals 14 residues. Unmatched junction bases numbered 4, after V lost 4 bases and J lost 5 bases. CDR3 region: CASSPRQGDQPQHF. The CDR3 DNA sequence: TGTGCCAGCAGCCCTCGACAGGGGGATCAGCCCCAGCATTTT.

The CDR3: CASSHTGGYTEAFF. CDR3 nucleotide sequence: TGTGCCAGCAGTCACACAGGGGGTTACACTGAAGCTTTCTTT. The rearrangement links TRBV6-1 to TRBJ1-1, with TRBD1 matching over 8 bases. The junction had 5 bases not matched to a gene; V was cut back by 5 bases and J by 3 bases. CDR3 length: 14 amino acids. The germline V gene has CDR1 MNHNS and CDR2 SASEGT.

This clone showed up just once. The chain uses TRBV6-5 and TRBJ1-2; no definite D call. Germline CDR1 is MNHEY and CDR2 is SVGAGI. V lost 4 bases, J lost 4 bases, and 7 bases lay in between. The CDR3 spans 12 residues. CDR3 bases: TGTGCCAGCAGTTTACAGAGCTATGGCTACACCTTC. It is translated as CASSLQSYGYTF.

The rearrangement joins TRBV5-1 to TRBJ2-7; TRBD1 agrees at 10 bases. The CDR3 loop spans 14 amino acids. V trimming: 2 bases; J trimming: 4 bases; junction bases outside the gene matches: 3. Germline values: CDR1 SGHRS, CDR2 YFSETQ. The CDR3 sequence: CASSLGQGGYEQYF. Here the CDR3 DNA reads TGCGCCAGCAGCTTAGGACAGGGGGGATACGAGCAGTACTTC. Variable domain in full (rest from reference TRBV5-1 and TRBJ2-7): KAGVTQTPRYLIKTRGQQVTLSCSPISGHRSVSWYQQTPGQGLQFLFEYFSETQRNKGNFPGRFSGRQFSNSRSEMNVSTLELGDSALYLCASSLGQGGYEQYFGPGTRLTVT.

The CDR3 sequence is CASSLGDRIYEQYF. DNA of the CDR3: TGCGCCAGCAGCTTGGGGGACAGGATCTACGAGCAGTACTTC. V is TRBV5-1 and J is TRBJ2-7; 8 nucleotides agree with TRBD1. The CDR3 spans 14 residues. V lost 0 bases and J lost 3; bases outside the gene matches: 2. Germline CDR1 is SGHRS and CDR2 is YFSETQ.

The gene calls are TRBV5-1 and TRBJ2-7, with a tentative D call TRBD2 (8 bases). Germline-derived CDR1 and CDR2 are SGHRS and YFSETQ. V lost 3 bases, J lost 1 base, and 14 bases lay in between. The CDR3 has 15 amino acids. CDR3 DNA: TGCGCCAGCAGCTCGGGAGGGGGCAGATCCTACGAGCAGTACTTC. Translating gives CASSSGGGRSYEQYF.

The V call is TRBV6-5, the J call TRBJ2-5; 7 positions agree with TRBD1. The CDR3 spans 14 residues. V gave up 6 bases and J gave up 2 bases; unmatched junction bases: 6. CDR1 MNHEY and CDR2 SVGAGI come from the germline V gene. CDR3 residues: CASSRQGTQETQYF. The CDR3 region has the DNA TGTGCCAGCAGCAGACAGGGCACGCAAGAGACCCAGTACTTC.

Comment on this clone: The sample contains more than one DNA sequence encoding this CDR3. V is TRBV11-2 and J is TRBJ2-3; D ambiguous. CDR1 SGHAT and CDR2 FQNNGV come from the germline V gene. CDR3 length equals 12 residues. Between the trimmed V and J ends, which lost 5 bases and 0 bases, there was a span of 3 bases. The CDR3 nucleotides read TGTGCCAGCAGCCCGAGCACAGATACGCAGTATTTT. As protein: CASSPSTDTQYF.

About this clone: One junction end disagrees with the germline gene, perhaps due to a read error. This chain connects TRBV18 to TRBJ1-1, with D uncertain. The CDR3 sequence is 10 residues long. Germline CDR1 KGHSH, CDR2 LQKENI. CDR3 protein: CASSATWLVF. DNA of the CDR3: TGTGCCAGCTCAGCTACGTGGTTGGTCTTT.

The CDR3 coding sequence is TGTGCCAGCAGCCCGAGACTAGCGGGAGGTTTTTACGAGCAGTACTTC. Translated: CASSPRLAGGFYEQYF. The V gene is TRBV9, the J gene TRBJ2-7; 13 bases agree with TRBD2. The trim removed 4 bases at V and 4 bases at J, leaving 8 bases unmatched. In germline, CDR1 is SGDLS, CDR2 YYNGEE. The CDR3 is 16 residues long.

The chain joins TRBV7-2 to TRBJ2-3; D perhaps matches TRBD2 (7 bases). CDR3 size: 16 residues. V was shortened by 0 bases and J by 0 bases, with 10 bases between the two germline ends. Germline V lookup: CDR1 SGHTA, CDR2 FQGNSA. The CDR3 reads CASSLAGGPSTDTQYF. CDR3 coding DNA: TGTGCCAGCAGCTTAGCCGGGGGGCCGAGCACAGATACGCAGTATTTT.

Written as DNA, the CDR3 is TGTGCCAGCTCAATCAAGGGGTCCCCCGGGGAGCTGTTTTTT. Protein: CASSIKGSPGELFF. J is TRBJ2-2 and V is TRBV18, with D possibly TRBD1 on 5 matching bases. In germline, CDR1 is KGHSH, CDR2 LQKENI. The CDR3 is 14 residues long. V was clipped by 5 bases and J by 6 bases, with 13 bases between them.

This sequence joins TRBV10-1 and TRBJ2-5, with 7 positions matching TRBD1. This CDR3 comprises 15 residues. V lost 6 bases and J lost 5; bases outside the gene matches: 12. The germline V gene encodes CDR1 WNHNN and CDR2 SYGVQD (reference sequence). The CDR3 protein is CASSLSGGKEETQYF. Here the CDR3 DNA reads TGCGCCAGCAGCCTTTCAGGGGGTAAGGAGGAGACCCAGTACTTC.

CDR3 region: CASSQDLGQLNTEAFF. The CDR3 DNA is TGTGCCAGCAGCCAAGATCTGGGACAACTGAACACTGAAGCTTTCTTT. This chain links TRBV14 with TRBJ1-1, with a possible D match to TRBD1 (6 bases). The CDR3 runs 16 residues. Germline loops: CDR1 SGHDN, CDR2 FVKESK. Trimming left V 0 bases short and J 0 bases short, with 11 bases between.

V and J are TRBV23-1 and TRBJ2-3, with TRBD1 matching 7 bases. TRBV23-1 is identified as an open reading frame with a role that is uncertain. There are 16 residues in the CDR3. The trim removed 0 bases at V and 2 bases at J, leaving 5 bases unmatched. The CDR3 nucleotides are TGCGCCAGCAGTCAATCGGGGACAGAGATCACAGATACGCAGTATTTT. It encodes CASSQSGTEITDTQYF.

The rearrangement links TRBV7-8 to TRBJ1-6; D unresolved. The V end lost 1 base, the J end lost 5 bases, and 21 bases lay between the germline ends. In germline, CDR1 is SGHVS, CDR2 FQNEAQ. The CDR3 length is 19 residues. The CDR3 DNA sequence: TGTGCCAGCAGCTTAGATTTACGAGGACTCGAAAGGGATAATTCACCCCTCCACTTT. It is translated as CASSLDLRGLERDNSPLHF.

This chain connects TRBV20-1 to TRBJ1-2; D is unresolved. The CDR3 spans 9 residues. CDR1 DFQATT and CDR2 SNEGSKA come from the germline V gene (reference sequence). CDR3 sequence reads: CSARDGYTF. For the CDR3, the DNA is TGCAGCGCGAGGGATGGCTACACCTTC.

The sample holds a few counts of this clone. The chain combines TRBV28 with TRBJ1-4, with D possibly being TRBD1 (5 bases). The V and J ends lost 4 bases and 4 bases respectively, with 16 bases between them. CDR3 length equals 16 residues. CDR1 MDHEN and CDR2 SYDVKM come from the germline V gene. The CDR3 coding sequence is TGTGCCAGCAGTTCGGGTCTGGGGGGACTTAATGAAAAACTGTTTTTT. This sequence encodes CASSSGLGGLNEKLFF. The full variable domain, rest sourced from reference TRBV28 and TRBJ1-4, is DVKVTQSSRYLVKRTGEKVFLECVQDMDHENMFWYRQDPGLGLRLIYFSYDVKMKEKGDIPEGYSVSREKKERFSLILESASTNQTSMYLCASSSGLGGLNEKLFFGSGTQLSVL.

In regard to this clone: The limits of the CDR3 on the DNA are not certain, so only TCRdb's listed CDR3 is given. The chain couples TRBV27 to TRBJ2-3; the table's D gene call, TRBD1, was not cross checked with the DNA. Germline values: CDR1 MNHEY, CDR2 SMNVEV (reference sequence). The CDR3 is 14 amino acids in total, end residues counted. The CDR3 spells CASSSGQGIDTQYF.

CDR3 loop: CASSVSLGTGSPETQYF. As DNA, the CDR3 is TGTGCCAGCAGCGTATCCTTGGGGACAGGGTCCCCAGAGACCCAGTACTTC. J is TRBJ2-5 and V is TRBV9; 9 nucleotides match TRBD1. V was pared by 1 base and J by 4 bases, with 11 bases of the junction left unmatched. The germline V gene encodes CDR1 SGDLS and CDR2 YYNGEE. The CDR3 covers 17 residues.